The present T cell receptor (beta chain) was sequenced within a study of cytomegalovirus exposure and HLA in healthy donors. On this clone itself: Antigen: not known.

Germline assignment: CDR1 SGHTA and CDR2 FQGNSA. The CDR3 contains 14 residues. V dropped 5 bases and J dropped 6; count of bases not matched to a gene: 5. In the PCR, 60 Vbeta and 13 Jbeta primers were used. Authors' data handling: In a later analysis, of around 85 million unique beta chains, roughly 10 million appeared in at least two donors. Here immunoSEQ multiplex PCR was the method, and the copy in TCRdb shows in-frame clones only, minus some. V and J calls and clone size are those listed in that table; D and trimming were worked out from the DNA. The table lists approximately 240,000 clones, 82% of them singletons. Overall study results and limits: Reportedly, TCR beta sequences accurately predicted HLA-A and HLA-B alleles in most subjects. Cytomegalovirus association was listed for about 180 TCR beta chains.

Sequencing input: PBMCs. The rearrangement joins TRBV7-2 to TRBJ2-1; 9 bases are a match to TRBD2. The receptor's source is a woman between 40 and 50 years old in good health and CMV-seropositive. CDR3 loop: CASSPQLAGNEQFF. The CDR3 DNA sequence: TGTGCCAGCAGCCCCCAACTAGCGGGCAATGAGCAGTTCTTC.